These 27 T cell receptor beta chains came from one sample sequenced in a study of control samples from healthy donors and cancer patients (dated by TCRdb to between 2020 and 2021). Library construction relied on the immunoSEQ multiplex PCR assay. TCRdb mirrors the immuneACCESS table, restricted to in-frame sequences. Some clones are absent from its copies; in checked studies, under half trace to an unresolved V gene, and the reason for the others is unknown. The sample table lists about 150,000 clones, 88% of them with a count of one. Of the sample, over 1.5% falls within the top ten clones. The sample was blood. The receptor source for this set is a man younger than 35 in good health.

CDR3 sequence (DNA): TGTGCCAGCAGCTTAGGGCCCGGGATTGGCACAGATACGCAGTATTTT. Residues: CASSLGPGIGTDTQYF. V is TRBV7-9 and J is TRBJ2-3; possibly TRBD2 for D (5 bases). The CDR3 length is 16 residues. Trimming removed 1 base from V and 1 base from J, with 12 bases in between. CDR1 and CDR2 (germline): SEHNR, FQNEAQ (reference sequence). The full variable domain, completed using reference TRBV7-9 and TRBJ2-3, is DTGVSQNPRHKITKRGQNVTFRCDPISEHNRLYWYRQTLGQGPEFLTYFQNEAQLEKSRLLSDRFSAERPKGSFSTLEIQRTEQGDSAMYLCASSLGPGIGTDTQYFGPGTRLTVL.

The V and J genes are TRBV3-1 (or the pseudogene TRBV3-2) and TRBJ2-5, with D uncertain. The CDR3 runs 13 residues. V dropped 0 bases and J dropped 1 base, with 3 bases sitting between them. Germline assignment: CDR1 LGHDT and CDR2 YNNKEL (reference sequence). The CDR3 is CASSQDSQETQYF. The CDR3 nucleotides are TGTGCCAGCAGCCAAGATAGCCAAGAGACCCAGTACTTC.

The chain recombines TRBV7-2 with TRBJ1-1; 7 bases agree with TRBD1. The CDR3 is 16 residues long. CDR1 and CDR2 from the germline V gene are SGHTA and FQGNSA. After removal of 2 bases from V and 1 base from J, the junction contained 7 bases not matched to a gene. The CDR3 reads CASSLRLRTGNTEAFF. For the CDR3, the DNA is TGTGCCAGCAGCTTAAGACTTCGGACAGGGAACACTGAAGCTTTCTTT.

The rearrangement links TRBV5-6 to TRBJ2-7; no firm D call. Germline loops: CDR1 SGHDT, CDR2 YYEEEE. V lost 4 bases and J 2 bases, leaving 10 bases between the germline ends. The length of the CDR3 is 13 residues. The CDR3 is CASSRALAYEQYF. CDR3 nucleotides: TGTGCCAGCAGCAGGGCATTGGCCTACGAGCAGTACTTC.

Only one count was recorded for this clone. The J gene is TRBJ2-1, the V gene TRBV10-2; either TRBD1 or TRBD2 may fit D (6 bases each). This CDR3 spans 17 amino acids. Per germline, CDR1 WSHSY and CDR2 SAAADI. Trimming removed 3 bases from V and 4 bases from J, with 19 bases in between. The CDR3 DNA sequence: TGCGCCAGCAGTGAAGGTCGGGGGCATGGTCTATACAATGAGCAGTTCTTC. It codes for CASSEGRGHGLYNEQFF.

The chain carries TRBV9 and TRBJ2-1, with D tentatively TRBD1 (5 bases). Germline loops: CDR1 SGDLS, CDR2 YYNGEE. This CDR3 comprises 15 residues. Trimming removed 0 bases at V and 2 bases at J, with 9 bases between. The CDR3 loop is CASSVEGSPYNEQFF. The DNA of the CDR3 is TGTGCCAGCAGCGTAGAGGGGTCCCCCTACAATGAGCAGTTCTTC.

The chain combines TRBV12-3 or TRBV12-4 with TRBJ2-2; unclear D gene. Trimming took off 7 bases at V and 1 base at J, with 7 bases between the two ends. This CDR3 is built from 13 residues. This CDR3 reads CASTLQNTGELFF. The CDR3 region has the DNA TGTGCCAGCACCCTACAGAACACCGGGGAGCTGTTTTTT.

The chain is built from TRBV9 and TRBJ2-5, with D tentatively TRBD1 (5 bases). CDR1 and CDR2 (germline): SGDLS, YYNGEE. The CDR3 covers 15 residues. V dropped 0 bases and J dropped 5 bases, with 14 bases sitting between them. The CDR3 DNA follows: TGTGCCAGCAGCGTAGCTGGTCAGGGTGAGGAGACCCAGTACTTC. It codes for CASSVAGQGEETQYF. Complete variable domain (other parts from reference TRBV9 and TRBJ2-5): DSGVTQTPKHLITATGQRVTLRCSPRSGDLSVYWYQQSLDQGLQFLIQYYNGEERAKGNILERFSAQQFPDLHSELNLSSLELGDSALYFCASSVAGQGEETQYFGPGTRLLVL.

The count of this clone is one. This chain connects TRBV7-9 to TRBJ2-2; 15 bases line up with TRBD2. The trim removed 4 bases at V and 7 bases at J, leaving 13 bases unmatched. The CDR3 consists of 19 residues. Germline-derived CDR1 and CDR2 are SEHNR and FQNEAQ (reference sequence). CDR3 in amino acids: CASSSPGLAGGPPNGELFF. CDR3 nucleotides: TGTGCCAGCAGCTCTCCGGGACTAGCGGGGGGCCCTCCGAACGGGGAGCTGTTTTTT. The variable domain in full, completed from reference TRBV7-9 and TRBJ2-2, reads DTGVSQNPRHKITKRGQNVTFRCDPISEHNRLYWYRQTLGQGPEFLTYFQNEAQLEKSRLLSDRFSAERPKGSFSTLEIQRTEQGDSAMYLCASSSPGLAGGPPNGELFFGEGSRLTVL.

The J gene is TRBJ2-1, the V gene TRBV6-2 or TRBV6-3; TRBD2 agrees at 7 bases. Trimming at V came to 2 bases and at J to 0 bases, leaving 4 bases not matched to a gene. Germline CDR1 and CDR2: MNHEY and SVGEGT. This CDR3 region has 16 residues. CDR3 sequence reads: CASSYGEGSSYNEQFF. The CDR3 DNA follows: TGTGCCAGCAGTTACGGGGAGGGGAGCTCCTACAATGAGCAGTTCTTC.

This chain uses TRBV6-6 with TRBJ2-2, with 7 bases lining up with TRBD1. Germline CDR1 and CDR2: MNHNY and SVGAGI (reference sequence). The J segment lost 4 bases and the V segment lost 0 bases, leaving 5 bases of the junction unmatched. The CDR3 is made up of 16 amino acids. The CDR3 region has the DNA TGTGCCAGCAGTTACTCGTCCGGGACAGCCACCGGGGAGCTGTTTTTT. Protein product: CASSYSSGTATGELFF.

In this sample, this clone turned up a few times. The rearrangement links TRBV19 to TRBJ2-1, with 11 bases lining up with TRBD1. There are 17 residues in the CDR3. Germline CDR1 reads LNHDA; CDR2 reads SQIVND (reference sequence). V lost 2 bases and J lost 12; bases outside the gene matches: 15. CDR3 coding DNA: TGTGCCAGTAGTATACGACCCGGGACAGGGGGGGGAGGTAGGCAGTTCTTC. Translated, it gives CASSIRPGTGGGGRQFF.

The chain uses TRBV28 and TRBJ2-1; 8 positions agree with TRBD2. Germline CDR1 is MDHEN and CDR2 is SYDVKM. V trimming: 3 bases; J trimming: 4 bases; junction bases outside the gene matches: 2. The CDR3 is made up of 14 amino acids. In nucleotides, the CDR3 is TGTGCCAGCAGTTTTGCGGGGGGATACAATGAGCAGTTCTTC. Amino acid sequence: CASSFAGGYNEQFF.

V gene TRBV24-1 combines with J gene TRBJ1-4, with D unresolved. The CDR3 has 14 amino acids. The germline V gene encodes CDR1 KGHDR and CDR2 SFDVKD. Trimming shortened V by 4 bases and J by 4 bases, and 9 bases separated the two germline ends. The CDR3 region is CATSEGGHNEKLFF. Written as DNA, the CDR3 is TGTGCCACCAGTGAGGGAGGGCATAATGAAAAACTGTTTTTT.

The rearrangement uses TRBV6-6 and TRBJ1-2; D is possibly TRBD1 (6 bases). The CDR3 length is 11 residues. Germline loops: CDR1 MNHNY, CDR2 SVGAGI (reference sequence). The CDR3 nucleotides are TGTGCGGGGCAGGGGTCCTATGGCTACACCTTC. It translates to CAGQGSYGYTF.

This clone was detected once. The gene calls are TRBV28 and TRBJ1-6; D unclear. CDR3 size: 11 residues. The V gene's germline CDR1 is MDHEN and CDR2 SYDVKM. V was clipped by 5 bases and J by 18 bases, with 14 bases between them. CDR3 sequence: CASSLGRDPHF. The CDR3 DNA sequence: TGTGCCAGCAGTCTCGGACGCGATCCCCACTTT.

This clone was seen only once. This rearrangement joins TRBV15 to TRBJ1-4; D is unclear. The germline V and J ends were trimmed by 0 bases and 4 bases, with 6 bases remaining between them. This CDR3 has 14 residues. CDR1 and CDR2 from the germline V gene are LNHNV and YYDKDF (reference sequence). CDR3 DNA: TGTGCCACCAGCAGAGAATTAAGTAATGAAAAACTGTTTTTT. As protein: CATSRELSNEKLFF. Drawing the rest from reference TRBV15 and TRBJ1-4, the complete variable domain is DAMVIQNPRYQVTQFGKPVTLSCSQTLNHNVMYWYQQKSSQAPKLLFHYYDKDFNNEADTPDNFQSRRPNTSFCFLDIRSPGLGDTAMYLCATSRELSNEKLFFGSGTQLSVL.

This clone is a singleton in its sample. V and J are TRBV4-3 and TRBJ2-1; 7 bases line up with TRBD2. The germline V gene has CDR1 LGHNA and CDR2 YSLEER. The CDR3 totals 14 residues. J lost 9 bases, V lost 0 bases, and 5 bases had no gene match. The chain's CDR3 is CASSQDGGVGEQFF. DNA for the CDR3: TGCGCCAGCAGCCAAGATGGGGGGGTCGGTGAGCAGTTCTTC.

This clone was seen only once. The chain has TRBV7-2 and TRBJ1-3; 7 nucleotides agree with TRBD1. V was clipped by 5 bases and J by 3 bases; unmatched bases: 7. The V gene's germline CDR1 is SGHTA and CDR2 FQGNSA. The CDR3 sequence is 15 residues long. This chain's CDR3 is CASSPPGQFGNTIYF. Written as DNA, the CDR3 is TGTGCCAGCAGCCCTCCGGGACAGTTTGGAAACACCATATATTTT.

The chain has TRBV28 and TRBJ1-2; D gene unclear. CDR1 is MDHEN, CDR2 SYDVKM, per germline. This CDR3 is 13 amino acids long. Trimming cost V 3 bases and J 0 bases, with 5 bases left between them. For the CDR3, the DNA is TGTGCCAGCAGTTTGATCCCTAACTATGGCTACACCTTC. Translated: CASSLIPNYGYTF.

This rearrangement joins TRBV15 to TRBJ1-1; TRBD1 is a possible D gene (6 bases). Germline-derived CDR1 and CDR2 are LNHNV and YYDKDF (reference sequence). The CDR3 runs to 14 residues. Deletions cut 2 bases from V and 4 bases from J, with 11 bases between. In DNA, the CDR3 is TGTGCCACCAGCAGATCCCAGGGGTTCACTGAAGCTTTCTTT. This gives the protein CATSRSQGFTEAFF.

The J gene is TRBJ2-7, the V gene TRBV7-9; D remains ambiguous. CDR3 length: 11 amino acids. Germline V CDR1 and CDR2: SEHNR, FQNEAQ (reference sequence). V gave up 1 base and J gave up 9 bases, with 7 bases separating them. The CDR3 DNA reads TGTGCCAGCAGCTTAGTCTCGGGGCAGTACTTC. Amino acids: CASSLVSGQYF.

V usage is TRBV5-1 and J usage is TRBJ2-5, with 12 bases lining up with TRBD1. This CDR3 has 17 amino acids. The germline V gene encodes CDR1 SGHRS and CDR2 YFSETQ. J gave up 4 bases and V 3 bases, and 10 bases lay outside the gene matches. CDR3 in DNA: TGCGCCAGCAGCTCTAACCGGGACAGGGGGCCCGGAGAGACCCAGTACTTC. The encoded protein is CASSSNRDRGPGETQYF. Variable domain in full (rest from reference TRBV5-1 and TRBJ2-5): KAGVTQTPRYLIKTRGQQVTLSCSPISGHRSVSWYQQTPGQGLQFLFEYFSETQRNKGNFPGRFSGRQFSNSRSEMNVSTLELGDSALYLCASSSNRDRGPGETQYFGPGTRLLVL.

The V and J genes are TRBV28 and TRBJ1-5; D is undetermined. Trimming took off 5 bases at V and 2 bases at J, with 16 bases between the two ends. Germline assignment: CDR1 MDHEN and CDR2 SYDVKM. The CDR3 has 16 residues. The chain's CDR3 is CASSPRSTSGNQPQHF. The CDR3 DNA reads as TGTGCCAGCAGTCCAAGGTCCACCTCGGGCAATCAGCCCCAGCATTTT.

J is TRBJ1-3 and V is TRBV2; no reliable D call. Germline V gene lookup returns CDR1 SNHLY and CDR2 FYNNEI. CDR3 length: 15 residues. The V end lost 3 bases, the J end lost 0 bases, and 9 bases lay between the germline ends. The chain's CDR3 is CASSDGQVSGNTIYF. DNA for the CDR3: TGTGCCAGCAGTGATGGCCAAGTCTCTGGAAACACCATATATTTT.

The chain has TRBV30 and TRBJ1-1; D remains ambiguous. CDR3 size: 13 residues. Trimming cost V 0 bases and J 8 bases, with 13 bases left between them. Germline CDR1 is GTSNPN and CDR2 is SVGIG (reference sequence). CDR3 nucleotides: TGTGCCTGGAGTGTACACCCCTCCAGGGAAGCTTTCTTT. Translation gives CAWSVHPSREAFF.

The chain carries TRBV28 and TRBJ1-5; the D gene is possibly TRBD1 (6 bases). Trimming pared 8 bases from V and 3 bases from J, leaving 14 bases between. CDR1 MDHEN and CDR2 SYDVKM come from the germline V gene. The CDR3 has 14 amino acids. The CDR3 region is CASRPRTVNQPQHF. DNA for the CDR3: TGTGCCAGCCGCCCCCGGACAGTCAATCAGCCCCAGCATTTT.